The rows below give T cell receptor beta chains drawn from one sample of a study of blood T cell repertoires in COVID-19. Sequenced by immunoSEQ multiplex PCR; TCRdb stores in-frame clones only, minus some. Of around 56,000 clones in the sample, around 86% were seen once. The source material was peripheral blood. Every receptor here comes from a woman older than 75 with active or convalescent COVID-19. Both conserved end residues are part of each CDR3. D genes are given only for firm matches. Size is stated for part of the rows, as once, few or many counts, or as a class when the clone is expanded.

>TRBV4-3|TRBJ2-2|few|.
TGCGCCAGCAGCCAAGAGCACAGTTCAACCGGGGAGCTGTTTTTT
CASSQEHSSTGELFF
>TRBV29-1|TRBJ1-3|.|.
TGCAGCGTTGCAGGGCATAAGGCTGGAAACACCATATATTTT
CSVAGHKAGNTIYF
>TRBV24-1|TRBJ2-7|.|TRBD1
TGTGCCACCAGTGATCCCGGACAGGGGGCGTTCGAGCAGTACTTC
CATSDPGQGAFEQYF
>TRBV7-3|TRBJ1-2|.|TRBD1
TGTGCCAGCAGCCCCGGGACAGGATCTCCATACACCTTC
CASSPGTGSPYTF
>TRBV27|TRBJ2-3|.|TRBD2
TGTGCCAGCAGGGCTAGCGGGGGGACAGATACGCAGTATTTT
CASRASGGTDTQYF
>TRBV4-3|TRBJ2-1|few|TRBD2
TGCGCCAGCAGCCAAGGGTCCCAGGGAGGGAATGAGCAGTTCTTC
CASSQGSQGGNEQFF
>TRBV10-2|TRBJ2-7|.|.
TGCGCCAGCAGTGTAACAGTGAGCTCCTACGAGCAGTACTTC
CASSVTVSSYEQYF
>TRBV18|TRBJ1-3|once|.
TGTGCCAGCTCACCAGGCAGCGGGAGCGGAAACACCATATATTTT
CASSPGSGSGNTIYF
>TRBV3-1/TRBV3-2|TRBJ1-1|.|TRBD1
TGTGCCAGCAGTCCTAGACAGCGACAGGGAAACACTGAAGCTTTCTTT
CASSPRQRQGNTEAFF
>TRBV5-1|TRBJ2-2|.|.
TGCGCCAGCAGCTTGGGATGGGGCGAGAGCACCGGGGAGCTGTTTTTT
CASSLGWGESTGELFF
>TRBV5-4|TRBJ2-7|.|TRBD1
TGTGCCAGCAGCTCCCCGACAGGGGGCTACGAGCAGTACTTC
CASSSPTGGYEQYF
>TRBV27|TRBJ1-2|.|TRBD1
TGTGCCAGCACTTCCGGTAATACAGGGGGCCGCTATGGCTACACCTTC
CASTSGNTGGRYGYTF
>TRBV19|TRBJ1-1|.|.
TGTGCCAGTAGTCCGCCGAGGGTAAGGCGGTCTGAAGCTTTCTTT
CASSPPRVRRSEAFF
>TRBV5-4|TRBJ2-5|.|.
TGTGCCAGCAGCCCTGGGCAGGCTGAGGAGACCCAGTACTTC
CASSPGQAEETQYF
>TRBV6-9|TRBJ2-7|.|.
TGTGCCAGCAGTTGGACACCGGCCTACGAGCAGTACTTC
CASSWTPAYEQYF
>TRBV3-1/TRBV3-2|TRBJ2-1|.|TRBD2
TGTGCCAGCAGCCAAGGTCCTAGCGGGGGGCAGTGGTTCTTC
CASSQGPSGGQWFF
>TRBV4-3|TRBJ2-1|.|.
TGCGCCAGCAGCCAAAGGTCGCTAGCCCCCAATGAGCAGTTCTTC
CASSQRSLAPNEQFF
>TRBV3-1/TRBV3-2|TRBJ2-7|.|TRBD1
TGTGCCAGCAGCCATGGGACAGGGCTCTACGAGCAGTACTTC
CASSHGTGLYEQYF
>TRBV19|TRBJ2-7|few|.
TGTGCCAGTACTCGGACAGCCACCTCCTACGAGCAGTACTTC
CASTRTATSYEQYF
>TRBV28|TRBJ1-1|.|TRBD1
TGTGCCAGCAGTTTCGGGACAGTTAGAGGGGCTTTCTTT
CASSFGTVRGAFF
>TRBV27|TRBJ2-1|.|TRBD2
TGTGCCAGCAGGTCTCCCTCTAGCGGGGGGGCAAATGAGCAGTTCTTC
CASRSPSSGGANEQFF
>TRBV12-3/TRBV12-4|TRBJ1-5|.|.
TGTGCCAGCAGTTCAGGGATCAATCAGCCCCAGCATTTT
CASSSGINQPQHF
>TRBV15|TRBJ1-2|.|TRBD1
TGTGCCACCAGCACTCGGACAGGGGGAGACTATGGCTACACCTTC
CATSTRTGGDYGYTF
>TRBV7-3|TRBJ2-1|few|TRBD2
TGTGCCAGCAGCCCCGGGGGGGCACGATACAATGAGCAGTTCTTC
CASSPGGARYNEQFF
>TRBV15|TRBJ1-1|.|TRBD1
TGTGCCACCCGCCGGGACAGTTTTACTGAAGCTTTCTTT
CATRRDSFTEAFF
>TRBV6-2/TRBV6-3|TRBJ2-2|.|.
TGTGCCAGCAGTATCCGTGGAGGGGGCAACGCCGGGGAGCTGTTTTTT
CASSIRGGGNAGELFF
>TRBV27|TRBJ1-1|.|.
TGTGCCAGCCGCACCGGGATTTCCATGAACACTGAAGCTTTCTTT
CASRTGISMNTEAFF
>TRBV7-2|TRBJ1-5|.|TRBD1
TGTGCCAGCAACGTAGGGGGCGGAAGCAATCAGCCCCAGCATTTT
CASNVGGGSNQPQHF
>TRBV24-1|TRBJ2-1|once|.
TGTGCCACCAGTGATTCGGGCGGGGAAATCTACAATGAGCAGTTCTTC
CATSDSGGEIYNEQFF
>TRBV3-1/TRBV3-2|TRBJ1-1|.|.
TGTGCCAGCAGCCAGGTCAGGGGTGAAGGTGAAGCTTTCTTT
CASSQVRGEGEAFF
>TRBV6-5|TRBJ1-3|.|.
TGTGCCAGCAGTTACTCGACGGGCTCTGGAAACACCATATATTTT
CASSYSTGSGNTIYF
>TRBV19|TRBJ2-7|once|.
TGTGCCAGTAGTATTGACAGCCGGCAGTACTTC
CASSIDSRQYF
>TRBV18|TRBJ1-5|.|TRBD1
TGTGCCAGCTCTTCAGGACAGGGAAGGCAGCCCCAGCATTTT
CASSSGQGRQPQHF
>TRBV28|TRBJ2-7|few|.
TGTGCCAGCAGAAGCCTATTGGAGCAGTACTTC
CASRSLLEQYF
>TRBV3-1/TRBV3-2|TRBJ2-1|few|TRBD1
TGTGCCAGCAGCCAAGAAAGGGACAGGGACAATGAGCAGTTCTTC
CASSQERDRDNEQFF
>TRBV19|TRBJ2-7|.|TRBD1
TGTGCCAGACCCGTCCCCCCGGGACAGGGAATCCGGTCCGAGCAGTACTTC
CARPVPPGQGIRSEQYF
>TRBV5-4|TRBJ1-2|.|TRBD1
TGTGCCAGCAGCCAGGGACAGGGAAACTATGGCTACACCTTC
CASSQGQGNYGYTF
>TRBV27|TRBJ1-6|.|.
TGTGCCAGCAGTTCAGTGTCCTATAATTCACCCCTCCACTTT
CASSSVSYNSPLHF
>TRBV28|TRBJ1-1|.|TRBD1
TGTGCCAGCAGCACAGGGGCGACCACTGAAGCTTTCTTT
CASSTGATTEAFF
>TRBV11-2|TRBJ2-7|.|TRBD1
TGTGCCAGCAGCACCCAAACAGGGGCTTACGAGCAGTACTTC
CASSTQTGAYEQYF
>TRBV6-1|TRBJ2-3|.|.
TGTGCCAGCAGTGAAAGGGGAGGGGGAAGCCACGATACGCAGTATTTT
CASSERGGGSHDTQYF
>TRBV7-6|TRBJ2-5|.|TRBD2
TGTGCCAGCAGCACGGGACTAGCGGGGGCACCCCAGTACCAAGAGACCCAGTACTTC
CASSTGLAGAPQYQETQYF
>TRBV12-5|TRBJ1-1|.|.
TGTGCTAGCTCATTCGGGGGGTTGACTGAAGCTTTCTTT
CASSFGGLTEAFF
>TRBV30|TRBJ1-3|.|.
TGTGCCTGGAGACCCCGCAGGGGCTGGGGGCCAGCTGGAAACACCATATATTTT
CAWRPRRGWGPAGNTIYF
>TRBV6-2/TRBV6-3|TRBJ2-6|.|TRBD1
TGTGCCAGCAGTTACTCTGGGACAGGCGCTGGGGCCAACGTCCTGACTTTC
CASSYSGTGAGANVLTF
>TRBV5-4|TRBJ2-2|once|TRBD2
TGTGCCAGCAGCTTGCGAGCGGGGGGCGGCACCGGGGAGCTGTTTTTT
CASSLRAGGGTGELFF
>TRBV5-1|TRBJ2-2|.|.
TGCGCCAGCAGCTCGAGGACTGTGAACACCGGGGAGCTGTTTTTT
CASSSRTVNTGELFF
>TRBV10-1|TRBJ1-5|few|TRBD1
TGCGCCAGCAGACAGGGGGTCGATCAGCCCCAGCATTTT
CASRQGVDQPQHF
>TRBV7-9|TRBJ2-6|.|TRBD1
TGTGCCAGCAGCGCTAGCGCGGGACAGGTGGCCGGGGCCAACGTCCTGACTTTC
CASSASAGQVAGANVLTF
>TRBV24-1|TRBJ1-1|.|.
TGTGCCACCAGTGATTTTAGGAACAGGTGGACTGAAGCTTTCTTT
CATSDFRNRWTEAFF
>TRBV7-2|TRBJ2-3|.|.
TGTGCCAGCAGCTCTTTGGGGCTGAGCACAGATACGCAGTATTTT
CASSSLGLSTDTQYF
>TRBV25-1|TRBJ1-2|.|.
TGTGCCAGCAGTGTCCGAGATAACTATGGCTACACCTTC
CASSVRDNYGYTF
>TRBV10-3|TRBJ2-1|.|.
TGTGCCATCAGTAGGGGGTATGAGCAGTTCTTC
CAISRGYEQFF
>TRBV23-1|TRBJ2-3|.|TRBD2
TGCGCCAGCAGTCAAGGTCCGGGGGGGACAGATACGCAGTATTTT
CASSQGPGGTDTQYF
>TRBV6-5|TRBJ1-2|.|.
TGTGCCAGCAGTATAACAGGGCCATCGGGAGGCTACACCTTC
CASSITGPSGGYTF